Each of the 14 T cell receptor beta chains below was sequenced from the same sample in a study of early T cells in non-severe SARS-CoV-2 infection. TCRdb reprocessed the 5' RACE reads with MiXCR, giving one entry per CDR3 protein. The sample records some 67,000 distinct CDR3 sequences, roughly 13% being singletons. Sequenced material: whole blood. Source of these receptors: an adult who was a healthcare worker with PCR-confirmed SARS-CoV-2 infection or an uninfected control (not recorded which).

The chain recombines TRBV20-1 with TRBJ1-5; unclear D gene. CDR1 is DFQATT and CDR2 is SNEGSKA in the germline V gene (reference sequence). The CDR3 is made up of 14 amino acids. Trimming took off 3 bases at V and 0 bases at J, with 9 bases between the two ends. CDR3 protein: CSARSDYSNQPQHF. The DNA of the CDR3 is TGCAGTGCTAGGTCCGACTATAGCAATCAGCCCCAGCATTTT.

This clonotype was counted many times. The gene calls are TRBV6-4 and TRBJ2-6; D is uncertain. Germline values: CDR1 MRHNA, CDR2 SNTAGT. This CDR3 has 14 residues. Trimming took off 3 bases at V and 0 bases at J, with 3 bases between the two ends. CDR3 sequence reads: CASSEDSGANVLTF. Here the CDR3 DNA reads TGTGCCAGCAGTGAAGACTCTGGGGCCAACGTCCTGACTTTC.

This clonotype was detected a few times. This chain links TRBV5-5 with TRBJ2-2; TRBD1 might be the D (6 bases). The CDR3 spans 15 residues. V was shortened by 4 bases and J by 5 bases, with 15 bases between the two germline ends. CDR1 SGHKS and CDR2 YYEKEE come from the germline V gene (reference sequence). The CDR3 DNA is TGTGCCAGCAGCAATGACAGGCTTGGAACCGGGGAGCTGTTTTTT. It translates to CASSNDRLGTGELFF.

This clonotype was recorded at least ten times. V and J are TRBV12-5 and TRBJ2-2; D not certain. Germline V CDR1 and CDR2: LGHNT, FRNRAP. The CDR3 is 14 amino acids. Trimming removed 7 bases from V and 5 bases from J, with 14 bases in between. The CDR3 nucleotides read TGTGCTAGTGCCAGGCCAGCTAGTACCGGGGAGCTGTTTTTT. Translation gives CASARPASTGELFF.

This clonotype has a count of ten or more. The chain links TRBV7-9 to TRBJ2-1; D unresolved. The V and J ends lost 1 base and 2 bases respectively, with 9 bases between them. Germline-derived CDR1 and CDR2 are SEHNR and FQNEAQ (reference sequence). This CDR3 has 15 residues. DNA for the CDR3: TGTGCCAGCAGCTTAGTTCTAGGCCCCTACAATGAGCAGTTCTTC. It specifies CASSLVLGPYNEQFF. Looking up the rest from reference TRBV7-9 and TRBJ2-1 gives the full variable domain: DTGVSQNPRHKITKRGQNVTFRCDPISEHNRLYWYRQTLGQGPEFLTYFQNEAQLEKSRLLSDRFSAERPKGSFSTLEIQRTEQGDSAMYLCASSLVLGPYNEQFFGPGTRLTVL.

This chain uses TRBV7-8 with TRBJ1-5, with D possibly TRBD1 on 5 matching bases. Trimming removed 1 base from V and 0 bases from J, with 10 bases in between. Germline loops: CDR1 SGHVS, CDR2 FQNEAQ. The CDR3 spans 16 residues. In DNA form, the CDR3 reads TGTGCCAGCAGCTTAGTCCGGGACTTTAGCAATCAGCCCCAGCATTTT. Translation gives CASSLVRDFSNQPQHF.

The chain uses TRBV10-3 and TRBJ2-2; TRBD1 aligns across 7 bases. Germline loops: CDR1 ENHRY, CDR2 SYGVKD. The CDR3 is made up of 16 amino acids. The ends lost 6 bases at V and 2 bases at J; junction bases unmatched: 9. The CDR3 bases are TGTGCCATCAGGGCGACCGGGACAGATAACACCGGGGAGCTGTTTTTT. Its protein product is CAIRATGTDNTGELFF.

This clonotype was detected only a few times. The rearrangement joins TRBV28 to TRBJ2-7; either TRBD1 or TRBD2 may supply D (5 bases each). V was shortened by 3 bases and J by 0 bases, with 9 bases between the two germline ends. Per the germline V gene, CDR1 is MDHEN and CDR2 is SYDVKM. CDR3 size: 14 residues. The CDR3, as DNA: TGTGCCAGCAGTTTTTGGGACGGCTCCTACGAGCAGTACTTC. Amino acids: CASSFWDGSYEQYF.

The table lists this clonotype with many counts. DNA for the CDR3: TGTGCCAGCTCACCTTTGGACAGGGGCCTCACTGAAGCTTTCTTT. It codes for CASSPLDRGLTEAFF. The chain couples TRBV18 to TRBJ1-1; 9 bases agree with TRBD1. This CDR3 is built from 15 residues. V trimming: 3 bases; J trimming: 4 bases; junction bases outside the gene matches: 6. Looked up from germline, CDR1 is KGHSH and CDR2 is LQKENI. The entire variable domain, with the rest obtained from reference TRBV18 and TRBJ1-1, is as follows: NAGVMQNPRHLVRRRGQEARLRCSPMKGHSHVYWYRQLPEEGLKFMVYLQKENIIDESGMPKERFSAEFPKEGPSILRIQQVVRGDSAAYFCASSPLDRGLTEAFFGQGTRLTVV.

A note on this clonotype: A read error may explain this, as a much larger clone is one base away. V and J are TRBV29-1 and TRBJ1-1; the D gene is possibly TRBD1 (6 bases). CDR1 and CDR2 (germline): SQVTM, ANQGSEA. CDR3 length: 13 amino acids. Trimming removed 7 bases at V and 3 bases at J, with 15 bases between. CDR3 sequence reads: CSAEGGMDTEAFF. The DNA of the CDR3 is TGCAGCGCCGAGGGGGGCATGGACACTGAAGCTTTCTTT. The full variable domain, its missing parts supplied by reference TRBV29-1 and TRBJ1-1, is SAVISQKPSRDICQRGTSLTIQCQVDSQVTMMFWYRQQPGQSLTLIATANQGSEATYESGFVIDKFPISRPNLTFSTLTVSNMSPEDSSIYLCSAEGGMDTEAFFGQGTRLTVV.

About this clonotype: An end of the junction does not agree with germline; a read error may underlie this. The CDR3 DNA follows: TGCAGCGTTGGGGGGGCTGTTTACACCGAAGCTTTCTTT. Its translation: CSVGGAVYTEAFF. The chain has TRBV29-1 and TRBJ1-1; D is perhaps TRBD1 (6 bases). CDR1 SQVTM and CDR2 ANQGSEA come from the germline V gene. There are 13 residues in the CDR3.

This clonotype was recorded a few times. The chain has TRBV5-1 and TRBJ1-1, with TRBD1 matching 7 bases. From germline, CDR1 is SGHRS and CDR2 YFSETQ. CDR3 size: 15 residues. V lost 2 bases and J lost 4; bases outside the gene matches: 8. The CDR3 region has the DNA TGCGCCAGCAGCTTAGAACCGGGACAGCTCACTGAAGCTTTCTTT. Translated, it gives CASSLEPGQLTEAFF.

The J gene is TRBJ2-7, the V gene TRBV12-3 or TRBV12-4; D might be TRBD1 or TRBD2, each matching 5 bases. The CDR3 extends over 13 amino acids. Trimming took off 1 base at V and 6 bases at J, with 10 bases between the two ends. The CDR3 protein is CASSLGGPFEQYF. CDR3 bases: TGTGCCAGCAGTTTAGGGGGACCTTTCGAGCAGTACTTC.

This clonotype has only a few counts. This chain connects TRBV28 to TRBJ2-7; perhaps TRBD2 as D (6 bases). The V end lost 6 bases, the J end lost 2 bases, and 11 bases lay between the germline ends. This CDR3 comprises 13 residues. CDR1 is MDHEN, CDR2 SYDVKM, per germline. As DNA, the CDR3 is TGTGCCAGCAGGGGACTGGGTCCCTACGAGCAGTACTTC. It codes for CASRGLGPYEQYF.